These T cell receptor beta chains were read from a single sample in a study of T cell responses to AZD1222 COVID-19 vaccine. TCRdb's copy holds only in-frame clones and misses some; the assay was immunoSEQ multiplex PCR. The profile covers over 150,000 clones, with under 95% appearing a single time and approximately 1.5% taken by the ten largest. The source material was peripheral blood, sampled 28 days after the second AZD1222 dose. These TCRs come from an adult who received the AZD1222 COVID-19 vaccine. CDR3s include the opening cysteine and the closing phenylalanine or tryptophan. The order of the fields is clone size, J gene, V gene, D gene, CDR3 protein, CDR3 DNA. A D gene is named only where the DNA matches it firmly. Not every row has a clone size; where given, it reads once, few, many or a size class.

>NA|TRBJ1-1|TRBV18|TRBD1
CASSWTGLDSDTEAFF
TGTGCCAGCTCCTGGACAGGGCTGGACTCCGACACTGAAGCTTTCTTT
>NA|TRBJ2-2|TRBV6-2/TRBV6-3|NA
CASSLRSAAGELFF
TGTGCCAGCAGTTTAAGGTCGGCTGCCGGGGAGCTGTTTTTT
>NA|TRBJ1-2|TRBV19|TRBD1
CASSIWVGGGSGYTF
TGTGCCAGTAGTATTTGGGTTGGAGGGGGCTCTGGCTACACCTTC
>NA|TRBJ1-2|TRBV14|NA
CASSQIDTYYGYTF
TGTGCCAGCAGCCAAATCGACACATACTATGGCTACACCTTC
>once|TRBJ1-5|TRBV19|NA
CASSIQGADQPQHF
TGTGCCAGTAGTATCCAGGGCGCGGATCAGCCCCAGCATTTT
>NA|TRBJ1-1|TRBV19|NA
CASSLRWGTEAFF
TGTGCCAGTAGTCTCAGATGGGGGACTGAAGCTTTCTTT
>few|TRBJ1-3|TRBV30|NA
CAWNKGDGNTIYF
TGTGCCTGGAATAAGGGGGACGGAAACACCATATATTTT
>NA|TRBJ2-7|TRBV12-5|TRBD2
CASGLPSGLAGGGEQYF
TGTGCTAGTGGTTTACCATCGGGACTAGCGGGAGGGGGCGAGCAGTACTTC
>NA|TRBJ1-4|TRBV5-6|TRBD1
CASSLIGTATNEKLFF
TGTGCCAGCAGCCTAATCGGGACAGCAACTAATGAAAAACTGTTTTTT
>NA|TRBJ1-5|TRBV3-1/TRBV3-2|NA
CASSQDPSNQPQHF
TGTGCCAGCAGCCAAGATCCATCAAATCAGCCCCAGCATTTT
>NA|TRBJ2-7|TRBV27|NA
CASSPLLGEQYF
TGTGCCAGCAGTCCCCTTTTGGGGGAGCAGTACTTC
>NA|TRBJ2-7|TRBV2|TRBD2
CASSEFSGREIYEQYF
TGTGCCAGCAGCGAATTTAGCGGGAGGGAAATCTACGAGCAGTACTTC
>NA|TRBJ1-4|TRBV2|NA
CASRTTATNEKLFF
TGTGCCAGCCGCACCACTGCAACTAATGAAAAACTGTTTTTT
>NA|TRBJ2-1|TRBV27|TRBD1
CASSLGPGQGIYNEQFF
TGTGCCAGCAGTTTAGGCCCGGGACAGGGGATATACAATGAGCAGTTCTTC
>NA|TRBJ1-6|TRBV2|TRBD1
CASRGQGNSPLHF
TGTGCCAGCAGGGGACAGGGGAATTCACCCCTCCACTTT
>NA|TRBJ2-2|TRBV7-2|NA
CASSLTDTGELFF
TGTGCCAGCAGCTTAACGGACACCGGGGAGCTGTTTTTT
>NA|TRBJ1-5|TRBV5-8|NA
CASSFRDQPQHF
TGTGCCAGCAGCTTTCGAGATCAGCCCCAGCATTTT
>NA|TRBJ1-1|TRBV28|NA
CASSSTRGDTEAFF
TGTGCCAGCAGTTCCACTCGAGGGGACACTGAAGCTTTCTTT
>NA|TRBJ1-4|TRBV6-1|NA
CASSGQFGITNEKLFF
TGTGCCAGCAGTGGGCAATTCGGCATTACTAATGAAAAACTGTTTTTT
>NA|TRBJ1-4|TRBV4-3|NA
CASSQVRIGRGVVENEKLFF
TGCGCCAGCAGCCAAGTTCGCATTGGCAGGGGAGTTGTTGAGAATGAAAAACTGTTTTTT
>NA|TRBJ1-1|TRBV28|NA
CASSGNTEAFF
TGTGCCAGCAGCGGGAACACTGAAGCTTTCTTT
>NA|TRBJ1-5|TRBV29-1|NA
CSVGQAPGQPQHF
TGCAGCGTGGGTCAGGCCCCGGGTCAGCCCCAGCATTTT
>NA|TRBJ1-2|TRBV4-1|TRBD1
CASRRTGQGAKSGYTF
TGCGCCAGCAGAAGAACGGGACAGGGGGCTAAGAGTGGCTACACCTTC
>NA|TRBJ2-1|TRBV6-1|NA
CASSDRRKLIEQFF
TGTGCCAGCAGTGACCGACGTAAACTCATCGAGCAGTTCTTC
>NA|TRBJ2-1|TRBV7-6|NA
CASSLEAENTYNEQFF
TGTGCCAGCAGCTTAGAAGCGGAAAATACCTACAATGAGCAGTTCTTC
>NA|TRBJ2-1|TRBV7-2|TRBD2
CASRAGGGNEQFF
TGTGCCAGCAGGGCGGGAGGAGGGAATGAGCAGTTCTTC
>NA|TRBJ1-5|TRBV19|NA
CASSLTYSDSHQPQHF
TGTGCCAGTAGTCTAACGTACTCGGACAGCCATCAGCCCCAGCATTTT
>once|TRBJ2-1|TRBV19|NA
CASSPGQFNEQFF
TGTGCCAGTAGTCCTGGACAATTTAATGAGCAGTTCTTC
>NA|TRBJ2-7|TRBV4-1|NA
CASSPRGDNYEQYF
TGCGCCAGCAGCCCGCGTGGAGATAACTACGAGCAGTACTTC
>NA|TRBJ1-5|TRBV5-5|NA
CASSGDVQNQPQHF
TGTGCCAGCTCCGGGGACGTACAGAATCAGCCCCAGCATTTT
>NA|TRBJ2-3|TRBV20-1|NA
CSASPATSTDTQYF
TGCAGTGCTAGTCCCGCCACTAGCACAGATACGCAGTATTTT
>NA|TRBJ2-7|TRBV27|NA
CASSPDFHEQYF
TGTGCCAGCAGTCCGGACTTCCACGAGCAGTACTTC
>NA|TRBJ2-1|TRBV28|TRBD2
CASSLWTSGNNEQFF
TGTGCCAGCAGTTTATGGACTAGCGGTAACAATGAGCAGTTCTTC
>NA|TRBJ1-1|TRBV29-1|NA
CSVERDLGGWDTEAFF
TGCAGCGTTGAGCGAGATCTTGGGGGTTGGGACACTGAAGCTTTCTTT
>NA|TRBJ2-2|TRBV24-1|TRBD1
CATSEAGTGDTGELFF
TGTGCCACCAGTGAAGCCGGGACAGGGGACACCGGGGAGCTGTTTTTT
>NA|TRBJ2-1|TRBV18|TRBD2
CASSPVVAGNYNEQFF
TGTGCCAGCTCACCCGTTGTAGCGGGAAATTACAATGAGCAGTTCTTC
>NA|TRBJ1-2|TRBV19|NA
CASSHRTLGRSYGYTF
TGTGCCAGTAGTCACAGGACATTGGGGCGGTCCTATGGCTACACCTTC
>once|TRBJ2-3|TRBV7-9|TRBD2
CASSLTSGVNPSTDTQYF
TGTGCCAGCAGCTTAACTAGCGGGGTGAACCCTAGCACAGATACGCAGTATTTT
>few|TRBJ2-7|TRBV11-3|NA
CASSQTGDYEQYF
TGTGCCAGCAGCCAGACAGGAGACTACGAGCAGTACTTC
>NA|TRBJ1-1|TRBV18|NA
CASSLLFYILF
TGTGCCAGCTCACTTCTCTTCTACATCCTCTTT
>NA|TRBJ2-4|TRBV2|TRBD1
CASRPTGGWNIQYF
TGTGCCAGCAGGCCTACAGGGGGCTGGAACATTCAGTACTTC